Shown below are 12 T cell receptor beta chains from a single sample sequenced in a study of response to subunit inactivated influenza vaccine. TCRdb ran MiXCR on the RT-PCR reads and lists one entry per CDR3 protein. The sample holds a few hundred thousand distinct CDR3 sequences, approximately 14% seen once. The material was PBMCs from blood, obtained about 11 days after vaccination. Every receptor here comes from a middle-aged man who received an inactivated influenza vaccine.

This clonotype was detected only a few times. This chain connects TRBV14 to TRBJ2-1; D is possibly TRBD2 (6 bases). Per the germline V gene, CDR1 is SGHDN and CDR2 is FVKESK. CDR3 length: 13 residues. V lost 1 base and J lost 10, with 11 bases in between. The CDR3 here is CASSQVTRGEQFF. CDR3 coding DNA: TGTGCCAGCAGCCAAGTAACCCGGGGGGAGCAGTTCTTC.

This clonotype appeared a few times. The chain couples TRBV6-1 to TRBJ2-3, with TRBD2 as a possible D gene (8 bases). Germline V gene lookup returns CDR1 MNHNS and CDR2 SASEGT. This CDR3 is built from 20 residues. Trimming cost V 4 bases and J 1 base, with 27 bases left between them. CDR3 amino acids: CASSVPPGQISGIGTDTQYF. In DNA, the CDR3 is TGTGCCAGCAGTGTTCCTCCGGGACAGATTAGCGGGATAGGCACAGATACGCAGTATTTT.

This clonotype has only a few counts. The V and J genes are TRBV20-1 and TRBJ2-3; D might be TRBD2 (5 bases). There are 17 residues in the CDR3. Per the germline V gene, CDR1 is DFQATT and CDR2 is SNEGSKA (reference sequence). Trimming left V 3 bases short and J 2 bases short, with 21 bases between. The CDR3 sequence: CSARPSSSGLATDTQYF. As DNA, the CDR3 is TGCAGTGCTAGGCCTTCCTCTTCAGGACTGGCCACAGATACGCAGTATTTT.

This clonotype occurred a few times. The V gene is TRBV3-1, the J gene TRBJ2-1, with D uncertain. Germline assignment: CDR1 LGHDT and CDR2 YNNKEL (reference sequence). Trimming took 4 bases from V and 7 from J, leaving 17 bases between them. This CDR3 is 15 amino acids long. CDR3 DNA sequence: TGTGCCAGCAGCCGATTATCGGCTAGAAAGAATGAGCAGTTCTTC. Translating gives CASSRLSARKNEQFF.

The chain uses TRBV10-1 and TRBJ1-2, with TRBD1 as a possible D gene (5 bases). The V end was cut by 3 bases, the J end by 2 bases, with 19 bases between. This CDR3 comprises 17 residues. Germline CDR1 is WNHNN and CDR2 is SYGVQD (reference sequence). This chain's CDR3 is CASSDAGRHLGNYGYTF. CDR3 nucleotide sequence: TGCGCCAGCAGTGATGCGGGACGGCACCTTGGGAACTATGGCTACACCTTC.

The rearrangement joins TRBV5-1 to TRBJ2-7, with D possibly called TRBD1 or TRBD2 (5 bases each). Per the germline V gene, CDR1 is SGHRS and CDR2 is YFSETQ. This CDR3 spans 13 amino acids. Deletions cut 7 bases from V and 5 bases from J, with 16 bases between. CDR3 sequence: CASSGTDLNEQYF. The CDR3, as DNA: TGCGCCAGCTCCGGGACGGACCTCAACGAGCAGTACTTC.

The chain carries TRBV7-9 and TRBJ2-4; perhaps TRBD1 as D (7 bases). V lost 0 bases, J lost 1 base, and 13 bases lay in between. CDR1 and CDR2 (germline): SEHNR, FQNEAQ (reference sequence). The CDR3 is made up of 17 amino acids. The CDR3 loop is CASSLAGGGVAKNIQYF. The CDR3, as DNA: TGTGCCAGCAGCTTAGCAGGGGGCGGGGTGGCCAAAAACATTCAGTACTTC. Full variable domain (rest looked up from reference TRBV7-9 and TRBJ2-4): DTGVSQNPRHKITKRGQNVTFRCDPISEHNRLYWYRQTLGQGPEFLTYFQNEAQLEKSRLLSDRFSAERPKGSFSTLEIQRTEQGDSAMYLCASSLAGGGVAKNIQYFGAGTRLSVL.

This clonotype was detected many times. The J gene is TRBJ2-1, the V gene TRBV3-1; D ambiguous. The length of the CDR3 is 13 residues. CDR1 is LGHDT, CDR2 YNNKEL, per germline (reference sequence). Trimming pared 1 base from V and 6 bases from J, leaving 7 bases between. In DNA form, the CDR3 reads TGTGCCAGCAGCCAAGTTTCCAGCAATGAGCAGTTCTTC. It yields the protein CASSQVSSNEQFF.

The sample holds a few counts of this clonotype. The V gene is TRBV28, the J gene TRBJ2-1, with TRBD2 identical over 8 bases. Germline V lookup: CDR1 MDHEN, CDR2 SYDVKM. With 7 bases clipped from V and 7 bases from J, the junction kept 12 bases outside the gene matches. This CDR3 has 15 amino acids. The CDR3 sequence is CASIRPMGTSNEQFF. The CDR3 DNA reads as TGTGCCAGCATCCGGCCTATGGGGACTAGTAATGAGCAGTTCTTC.

This clonotype appeared many times. The chain recombines TRBV2 with TRBJ1-1; D gene uncertain. The CDR3 has 13 amino acids. The germline CDR1 and CDR2 sequences are SNHLY and FYNNEI. Deletions cut 4 bases from V and 3 bases from J, with 9 bases between. For the CDR3, the DNA is TGTGCCAGCAGTGTCAGGACGGACACTGAAGCTTTCTTT. Translation: CASSVRTDTEAFF.

The V and J genes are TRBV7-2 and TRBJ1-5; a weak D match, TRBD1 (6 bases). The CDR3 is made up of 15 amino acids. The V end lost 1 base, the J end lost 6 bases, and 13 bases lay between the germline ends. Germline assignment: CDR1 SGHTA and CDR2 FQGNSA. The CDR3: CASSLVGQAGQPQHF. The CDR3 DNA reads TGTGCCAGCAGCTTAGTGGGACAAGCAGGTCAGCCCCAGCATTTT.

The chain has TRBV29-1 and TRBJ2-7, with a possible D match to TRBD1 (5 bases). The germline V and J ends were trimmed by 4 bases and 3 bases, with 13 bases remaining between them. The CDR3 sequence is 13 residues long. CDR1 and CDR2 from the germline V gene are SQVTM and ANQGSEA. CDR3 protein: CSVVGPDNYEQYF. CDR3 bases: TGCAGCGTTGTCGGTCCGGACAACTACGAGCAGTACTTC.